The 5 T cell receptor beta chains below come from one sample, sequenced in a study of glioma-infiltrating T cells after dendritic cell vaccination. Repertoires were generated with immunoSEQ multiplex PCR, while TCRdb's copy carries only in-frame clones and drops some. The top ten clones hold under 8.5% of a sample with approximately 85,000 clones, 75% to 90% of them seen once. Stated time point: after dendritic cell vaccination, including at tumor progression/relapse. The sample here was blood, taken after dendritic cell vaccination. The receptor source for this set is a human donor with glioblastoma.

The rearrangement uses TRBV4-1 and TRBJ2-1, with 14 bases aligning to TRBD2. The J segment lost 5 bases and the V segment lost 1 base, leaving 4 bases of the junction unmatched. Looked up from germline, CDR1 is MGHRA and CDR2 is YSYEKL. The CDR3 has 17 residues. CDR3 amino acids: CASSQARLAGGDNEQFF. The CDR3 region has the DNA TGCGCCAGCAGCCAAGCCCGACTAGCGGGGGGGGACAATGAGCAGTTCTTC.

The V call is TRBV5-4, the J call TRBJ1-1; D may be TRBD1 (5 bases). There are 13 residues in the CDR3. The V end was cut by 0 bases, the J end by 7 bases, with 10 bases between. CDR1 is SGHNT and CDR2 is YYREEE in the germline V gene (reference sequence). The CDR3 loop reads CASSLDRHLEAFF. CDR3 DNA sequence: TGTGCCAGCAGCTTGGACAGGCACCTTGAAGCTTTCTTT.

The chain joins TRBV27 to TRBJ1-2; 9 nucleotides align to TRBD1. Germline values: CDR1 MNHEY, CDR2 SMNVEV (reference sequence). The V gene end was trimmed by 3 bases and the J gene end by 1 base; junction bases not matched to a gene: 0. The CDR3 has 14 residues. CDR3 protein: CASSLGQGNYGYTF. The CDR3 DNA sequence: TGTGCCAGCAGTTTGGGACAGGGTAACTATGGCTACACCTTC.

As to this clone: The identical CDR3 is also encoded by other nucleotide sequences in the sample. This chain joins TRBV6-5 and TRBJ2-7; D perhaps matches TRBD1 (5 bases). Germline V gives CDR1 MNHEY, CDR2 SVGAGI. Trimming left V 6 bases short and J 3 bases short, with 9 bases between. The CDR3 sequence is 12 residues long. The CDR3 DNA reads as TGTGCCAGCAGCCCTCAGGGCTACGAGCAGTACTTC. Translation gives CASSPQGYEQYF.

The CDR3 bases are TGTGCCAGCAGCACCCGACTAGGGCCCCCGGGGGAGACCCAGTACTTC. It specifies CASSTRLGPPGETQYF. The V call is TRBV9, the J call TRBJ2-5; D might be TRBD2 (6 bases). The CDR3 extends over 16 amino acids. V was trimmed by 4 bases and J by 5 bases, leaving 21 bases between them. Per germline, CDR1 SGDLS and CDR2 YYNGEE.